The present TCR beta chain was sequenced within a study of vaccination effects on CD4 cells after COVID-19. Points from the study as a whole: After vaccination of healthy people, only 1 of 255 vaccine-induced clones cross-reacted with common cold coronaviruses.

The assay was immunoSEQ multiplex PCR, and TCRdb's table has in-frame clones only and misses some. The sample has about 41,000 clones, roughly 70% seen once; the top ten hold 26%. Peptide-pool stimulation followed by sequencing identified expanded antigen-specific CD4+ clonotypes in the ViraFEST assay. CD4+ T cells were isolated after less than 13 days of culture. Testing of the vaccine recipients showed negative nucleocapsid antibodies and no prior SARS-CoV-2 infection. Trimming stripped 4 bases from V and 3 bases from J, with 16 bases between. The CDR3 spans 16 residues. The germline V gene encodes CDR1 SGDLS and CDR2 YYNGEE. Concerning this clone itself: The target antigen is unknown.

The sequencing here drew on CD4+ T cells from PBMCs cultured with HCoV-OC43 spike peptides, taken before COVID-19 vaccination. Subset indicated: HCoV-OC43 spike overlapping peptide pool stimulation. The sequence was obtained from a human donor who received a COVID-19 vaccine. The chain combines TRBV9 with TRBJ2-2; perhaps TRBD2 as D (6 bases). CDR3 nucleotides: TGTGCCAGCAGCCCCCGCAGAGGCGGGGACACCGGGGAGCTGTTTTTT. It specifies CASSPRRGGDTGELFF.